The rows below give T cell receptor beta chains drawn from one sample of a study of T-cell reconstitution after alpha-beta-depleted transplantation in children. TCRdb re-analysed the PCR reads in MiXCR, keeping a single row per CDR3 protein. The sample includes a few hundred thousand distinct CDR3 sequences, approximately 9.8% of them seen just once. The sequences come from PBMCs from the stem cell graft donor, collected from the stem cell graft. The receptors originated from a human donor who donated a stem cell graft to a child with SCID. The CDR3 runs from the conserved cysteine through the conserved F or W. D genes are given only for firm matches. Only part of the rows carry a size: once, few, many, or a class if the clone is expanded.

J gene: TRBJ1-1
D gene: NA
clone size: many
V gene: TRBV12-3/TRBV12-4
CDR3 DNA: TGTGCCAGCAGTTTAGCTCCGGGAAACACTGAAGCTTTCTTT
CDR3 protein: CASSLAPGNTEAFF

J gene: TRBJ2-2
D gene: NA
clone size: few
V gene: TRBV7-9
CDR3 DNA: TGTGCCAGCATCCCCGGGGGACACACTGGGGAGCTGTTTTTT
CDR3 protein: CASIPGGHTGELFF

J gene: TRBJ2-7
D gene: NA
clone size: NA
V gene: TRBV2
CDR3 DNA: TGTGCCAGCAGTGAGTGGTACAGTTCCTACGAGCAGTACTTC
CDR3 protein: CASSEWYSSYEQYF

J gene: TRBJ2-6
D gene: NA
clone size: NA
V gene: TRBV12-3/TRBV12-4
CDR3 DNA: TGTGCCAGCAGTTTCTGGGCAGGGGACTCCTCTGGGGCCAACGTCCTGACTTTC
CDR3 protein: CASSFWAGDSSGANVLTF

J gene: TRBJ2-7
D gene: NA
clone size: few
V gene: TRBV4-2
CDR3 DNA: TGTGCCAGCAGCCAAGTGGTCGGGGAATCCTACGAGCAGTACTTC
CDR3 protein: CASSQVVGESYEQYF

J gene: TRBJ2-1
D gene: TRBD2
clone size: NA
V gene: TRBV7-2
CDR3 DNA: TGTGCCAGCAGCTTAGTGGGGGGGAACAATGAGCAGTTCTTC
CDR3 protein: CASSLVGGNNEQFF

J gene: TRBJ2-2
D gene: NA
clone size: few
V gene: TRBV5-1
CDR3 DNA: TGCGCCAGCAGCTTGGCGCTGGGACCGAGCACCGGGGAGCTGTTTTTT
CDR3 protein: CASSLALGPSTGELFF

J gene: TRBJ1-1
D gene: NA
clone size: NA
V gene: TRBV4-1
CDR3 DNA: TGCGCCAGCAGCCACCTCGGGATGAACACTGAAGCTTTCTTT
CDR3 protein: CASSHLGMNTEAFF

J gene: TRBJ1-1
D gene: TRBD1
clone size: many
V gene: TRBV19
CDR3 DNA: TGTGCCAGTAGCCTCGGGACAGCAAAGAACACTGAAGCTTTCTTT
CDR3 protein: CASSLGTAKNTEAFF

J gene: TRBJ1-1
D gene: NA
clone size: many
V gene: TRBV29-1
CDR3 DNA: TGCAGCGCAGCGGACACTGAAGCTTTCTTT
CDR3 protein: CSAADTEAFF

J gene: TRBJ2-3
D gene: TRBD1
clone size: NA
V gene: TRBV6-6
CDR3 DNA: TGTGCCAGCAGCATAGGACAGGAGCCGCAGTATTTT
CDR3 protein: CASSIGQEPQYF

J gene: TRBJ2-7
D gene: TRBD1
clone size: few
V gene: TRBV4-1
CDR3 DNA: TGCGCCAGCAGCCAAACAGGGGGACGTTCGGGTGAGCAGTACTTC
CDR3 protein: CASSQTGGRSGEQYF

J gene: TRBJ2-7
D gene: NA
clone size: once
V gene: TRBV3-1
CDR3 DNA: TGTGCCAGCAGCCAAGGTCCCGGCAGGAGCTCCTACGAGCAGTACTTC
CDR3 protein: CASSQGPGRSSYEQYF

J gene: TRBJ1-2
D gene: NA
clone size: NA
V gene: TRBV29-1
CDR3 DNA: TGCAGCGTTGAAGATCGGGAGGGTCTGGGAAATCTCTATGGCTACACCTTC
CDR3 protein: CSVEDREGLGNLYGYTF

J gene: TRBJ2-3
D gene: TRBD2
clone size: many
V gene: TRBV7-2
CDR3 DNA: TGTGCCAGCAGCCTCGTAGGCGGGGGGGCCGGGTCAGATACGCAGTATTTT
CDR3 protein: CASSLVGGGAGSDTQYF

J gene: TRBJ2-2
D gene: NA
clone size: few
V gene: TRBV6-1
CDR3 DNA: TGTGCCAGCACCCCGGAGGTCCAGACGAGCACCGGGGAGCTGTTTTTT
CDR3 protein: CASTPEVQTSTGELFF

J gene: TRBJ2-7
D gene: NA
clone size: NA
V gene: TRBV6-1
CDR3 DNA: TGTGCCAGCAACTTAGGCCCACCCCTAGCCTACGAGCAGTACTTC
CDR3 protein: CASNLGPPLAYEQYF

J gene: TRBJ1-5
D gene: TRBD1
clone size: few
V gene: TRBV20-1
CDR3 DNA: TGCAGTGCTAGAGTTAGGGGACAGAATAGCAATCAGCCCCAGCATTTT
CDR3 protein: CSARVRGQNSNQPQHF

J gene: TRBJ2-5
D gene: TRBD1
clone size: NA
V gene: TRBV24-1
CDR3 DNA: TGTGCCACCAGTGAGGGGGGACAGGGCATGGAGACCCAGTACTTC
CDR3 protein: CATSEGGQGMETQYF

J gene: TRBJ2-7
D gene: NA
clone size: NA
V gene: TRBV5-1
CDR3 DNA: TGCGCCAGCAGCTCAGAGACTGGGATGTCCTACGAGCAGTACTTC
CDR3 protein: CASSSETGMSYEQYF

J gene: TRBJ2-1
D gene: NA
clone size: NA
V gene: TRBV5-1
CDR3 DNA: TGCGCCAGCAGCCCTATTACAGGGAAAAACTACAATGAGCAGTTCTTC
CDR3 protein: CASSPITGKNYNEQFF

J gene: TRBJ2-7
D gene: NA
clone size: NA
V gene: TRBV14
CDR3 DNA: TGTGCCAGCAGAGAGACAGCTGCCTCCTCCTACGAGCAGTACTTC
CDR3 protein: CASRETAASSYEQYF

J gene: TRBJ2-7
D gene: NA
clone size: few
V gene: TRBV5-1
CDR3 DNA: TGCGCCAGCAGCCGGACGGGTCTCTCCTACGAGCAGTACTTC
CDR3 protein: CASSRTGLSYEQYF

J gene: TRBJ2-7
D gene: TRBD1
clone size: NA
V gene: TRBV14
CDR3 DNA: TGTGCCAGCAGCCAAGGGGACAGACTTTCCTACGAGCAGTACTTC
CDR3 protein: CASSQGDRLSYEQYF

J gene: TRBJ2-3
D gene: NA
clone size: NA
V gene: TRBV7-9
CDR3 DNA: TGTGCCAGCAGCTTATTAATTATCGGAGTTTCAGATACGCAGTATTTT
CDR3 protein: CASSLLIIGVSDTQYF

J gene: TRBJ2-2
D gene: TRBD1
clone size: few
V gene: TRBV11-2
CDR3 DNA: TGTGCCAGCAGCATAAGACAGGGCGACACCGGGGAGCTGTTTTTT
CDR3 protein: CASSIRQGDTGELFF

J gene: TRBJ2-7
D gene: NA
clone size: few
V gene: TRBV5-6
CDR3 DNA: TGTGCCAGCAGCTTGTCCGGGGGGCGACTTTCCTACGAGCAGTACTTC
CDR3 protein: CASSLSGGRLSYEQYF

J gene: TRBJ1-5
D gene: NA
clone size: few
V gene: TRBV2
CDR3 DNA: TGTGCCAGTTGTACGGGCAATCAGCCCCAGCATTTT
CDR3 protein: CASCTGNQPQHF

J gene: TRBJ2-7
D gene: TRBD1
clone size: few
V gene: TRBV12-3/TRBV12-4
CDR3 DNA: TGTGCCACCACTACCGGGACAGTCAACGAGCAGTACTTC
CDR3 protein: CATTTGTVNEQYF

J gene: TRBJ2-2
D gene: NA
clone size: many
V gene: TRBV27
CDR3 DNA: TGTGCCAGCAGTTTATCAGGGACCGGGGAGCTGTTTTTT
CDR3 protein: CASSLSGTGELFF

J gene: TRBJ2-5
D gene: NA
clone size: NA
V gene: TRBV29-1
CDR3 DNA: TGCAGCGTTGGAGTCCAGGGACGGACCCAGTACTTC
CDR3 protein: CSVGVQGRTQYF

J gene: TRBJ2-2
D gene: NA
clone size: few
V gene: TRBV12-3/TRBV12-4
CDR3 DNA: TGTGCCAGCAGTTCCTTCGGGGCTCAGACCGGGGAGCTGTTTTTT
CDR3 protein: CASSSFGAQTGELFF

J gene: TRBJ1-2
D gene: TRBD1
clone size: few
V gene: TRBV27
CDR3 DNA: TGTGCCAGCAAGAGTAACAGGGGGCACGGCTACACCTTC
CDR3 protein: CASKSNRGHGYTF

J gene: TRBJ2-1
D gene: NA
clone size: many
V gene: TRBV24-1
CDR3 DNA: TGTGCCACCAGTGGCTCCATGGGAAGCTACAATGAGCAGTTCTTC
CDR3 protein: CATSGSMGSYNEQFF

J gene: TRBJ1-2
D gene: NA
clone size: few
V gene: TRBV5-6
CDR3 DNA: TGTGCCAGCAGCTTGGACAGGCCCTCCCGCTATGGCTACACCTTC
CDR3 protein: CASSLDRPSRYGYTF

J gene: TRBJ2-2
D gene: NA
clone size: NA
V gene: TRBV6-2/TRBV6-3
CDR3 DNA: TGTGCCAGCAGTTACTCGAGCGGAGAACTCGGGGAGCTGTTTTTT
CDR3 protein: CASSYSSGELGELFF

J gene: TRBJ1-1
D gene: NA
clone size: few
V gene: TRBV7-2
CDR3 DNA: TGTGCCAGCAGCTACCAGAGCACTGAAGCTTTCTTT
CDR3 protein: CASSYQSTEAFF

J gene: TRBJ1-5
D gene: NA
clone size: few
V gene: TRBV9
CDR3 DNA: TGTGCCAGCAGCGGAGGACAGCTCGACAATCAGCCCCAGCATTTT
CDR3 protein: CASSGGQLDNQPQHF

J gene: TRBJ2-7
D gene: TRBD1
clone size: few
V gene: TRBV6-1
CDR3 DNA: TGTGCCAGCAGTAAACGGACAGGGGTATACGAGCAGTACTTC
CDR3 protein: CASSKRTGVYEQYF